These 27 T cell receptor beta chains were sequenced from one sample in a study of T cell responses to AZD1222 COVID-19 vaccine. Repertoires were generated with immunoSEQ multiplex PCR, while TCRdb's copy carries only in-frame clones and drops some. The data show 130,000 or so clones, 80% to 95% seen once. The material sequenced was peripheral blood, taken on day 0 of MenACWY control vaccination. Every receptor here comes from an adult in good health.

This chain uses TRBV2 with TRBJ2-1; perhaps TRBD2 as D (6 bases). V was shortened by 9 bases and J by 7 bases, with 10 bases between the two germline ends. This CDR3 spans 11 amino acids. Germline CDR1 and CDR2: SNHLY and FYNNEI. This chain's CDR3 is CARGTPNEQFF. Here the CDR3 DNA reads TGTGCCAGGGGGACTCCGAATGAGCAGTTCTTC.

The chain couples TRBV5-1 to TRBJ1-1; D might be TRBD1 (5 bases). Germline loops: CDR1 SGHRS, CDR2 YFSETQ. The CDR3 totals 13 residues. The V end lost 4 bases, the J end lost 7 bases, and 14 bases lay between the germline ends. The CDR3 DNA sequence: TGCGCCAGCAGCGCCTCAGGGAGCAATGAAGCTTTCTTT. Amino acid sequence: CASSASGSNEAFF. Full variable domain (missing parts from reference TRBV5-1 and TRBJ1-1): KAGVTQTPRYLIKTRGQQVTLSCSPISGHRSVSWYQQTPGQGLQFLFEYFSETQRNKGNFPGRFSGRQFSNSRSEMNVSTLELGDSALYLCASSASGSNEAFFGQGTRLTVV.

The genes are TRBV3-1 (or the pseudogene TRBV3-2) and TRBJ2-6; D ambiguous. Germline V gene lookup returns CDR1 LGHDT and CDR2 YNNKEL (reference sequence). V dropped 3 bases and J dropped 4 bases, with 13 bases sitting between them. The CDR3 has 16 residues. CDR3 sequence: CASSQASIAGANVLTF. The CDR3 bases are TGTGCCAGCAGCCAGGCTTCCATTGCGGGGGCCAACGTCCTGACTTTC.

V gene TRBV9 combines with J gene TRBJ1-1; D is unclear. From germline, CDR1 is SGDLS and CDR2 YYNGEE. There are 14 residues in the CDR3. V lost 3 bases and J lost 0, with 9 bases in between. The CDR3 sequence: CASSASGVNTEAFF. DNA of the CDR3: TGTGCCAGCAGCGCAAGCGGGGTGAACACTGAAGCTTTCTTT.

The chain carries TRBV6-5 and TRBJ2-7, with D perhaps TRBD2 (5 bases). The germline V gene has CDR1 MNHEY and CDR2 SVGAGI. V was trimmed by 4 bases and J by 4 bases, leaving 20 bases between them. The CDR3 is 16 amino acids. The DNA for the CDR3 is TGTGCCAGCAGTTCCCAACTAGGGTCGGCTGAGTACGAGCAGTACTTC. Residues: CASSSQLGSAEYEQYF.

V usage is TRBV5-1 and J usage is TRBJ2-7; 7 bases are shared with TRBD1. This CDR3 region has 13 residues. Germline V gives CDR1 SGHRS, CDR2 YFSETQ. After removal of 4 bases from V and 5 bases from J, the junction contained 6 bases not matched to a gene. CDR3 bases: TGCGCCAGCAGCCAAAGACAGGGCCACGAGCAGTACTTC. Translated: CASSQRQGHEQYF.

V is TRBV5-1 and J is TRBJ2-3, with 9 positions matching TRBD2. Germline CDR1 SGHRS, CDR2 YFSETQ. V lost 7 bases, J lost 6 bases, and 6 bases stayed unmatched. This CDR3 contains 13 residues. CDR3 sequence reads: CASGGGASDTQYF. The DNA of the CDR3 is TGCGCCAGCGGCGGGGGGGCTTCGGATACGCAGTATTTT.

The chain uses TRBV12-3 or TRBV12-4 and TRBJ1-5; TRBD1 might be the D (5 bases). Trimming took 0 bases from V and 7 from J, leaving 7 bases between them. The CDR3 spans 13 residues. CDR3 in DNA: TGTGCCAGCAGTTTAGCGGGGGTCCAGCCCCAGCATTTT. Encoded protein: CASSLAGVQPQHF.

The genes are TRBV24-1 and TRBJ1-5; 7 nucleotides line up with TRBD1. V trimming: 0 bases; J trimming: 10 bases; junction bases outside the gene matches: 8. The CDR3 is 15 residues long. Germline CDR1 KGHDR, CDR2 SFDVKD. The CDR3 coding sequence is TGTGCCACCAGTGATTTGGAGGGGGCGAAGTGCCCCCAGCATTTT. Protein sequence: CATSDLEGAKCPQHF.

The chain couples TRBV7-9 to TRBJ1-2; the D gene is possibly TRBD1 (6 bases). The CDR3 runs to 13 residues. V lost 0 bases, J lost 8 bases, and 10 bases lay in between. Germline V lookup: CDR1 SEHNR, CDR2 FQNEAQ (reference sequence). CDR3: CASSLAGAKGYTF. The CDR3 DNA follows: TGTGCCAGCAGCTTAGCGGGGGCGAAGGGCTACACCTTC.

This chain connects TRBV6-5 to TRBJ1-1, with D perhaps matching TRBD1 (5 bases). V was shortened by 10 bases and J by 2 bases, with 11 bases between the two germline ends. The CDR3 consists of 12 residues. The germline CDR1 and CDR2 sequences are MNHEY and SVGAGI. This CDR3 is CATRTPNTEAFF. CDR3 DNA sequence: TGTGCCACTCGGACACCTAACACTGAAGCTTTCTTT.

The V gene is TRBV20-1, the J gene TRBJ2-5; the D gene is possibly TRBD2 (5 bases). Germline V CDR1 and CDR2: DFQATT, SNEGSKA (reference sequence). Trimming stripped 5 bases from V and 3 bases from J, with 7 bases between. CDR3 length equals 11 residues. The chain's CDR3 is CSASGKETQYF. In DNA form, the CDR3 reads TGCAGTGCTTCGGGGAAAGAGACCCAGTACTTC.

This chain joins TRBV6-2 or TRBV6-3 and TRBJ2-3; no clear D gene. Trimming took 0 bases from V and 0 from J, leaving 10 bases between them. This CDR3 is built from 16 residues. Looked up from germline, CDR1 is MNHEY and CDR2 is SVGEGT. CDR3 sequence (DNA): TGTGCCAGCAGTTACTCTCCGGCCCTAAGCACAGATACGCAGTATTTT. Encoded protein: CASSYSPALSTDTQYF.

The chain couples TRBV6-5 to TRBJ1-1; weak D call: TRBD1 (5 bases). V lost 7 bases and J 1 base, leaving 13 bases between the germline ends. Germline V gene data show CDR1 as MNHEY and CDR2 as SVGAGI. The CDR3 consists of 14 residues. The CDR3 protein is CASTAYGGNTEAFF. CDR3 sequence (DNA): TGTGCCAGCACCGCTTACGGGGGGAACACTGAAGCTTTCTTT.

The chain links TRBV6-5 to TRBJ2-1, with D perhaps being TRBD1 or TRBD2 (6 bases each). Per the germline V gene, CDR1 is MNHEY and CDR2 is SVGAGI. The CDR3 contains 12 residues. Deletions cut 7 bases from V and 9 bases from J, with 13 bases between. This chain's CDR3 is CASTRRGSEQFF. In nucleotides, the CDR3 is TGTGCCAGCACCCGGAGGGGGAGTGAGCAGTTCTTC.

V is TRBV10-3 and J is TRBJ2-1, with 9 positions matching TRBD1. The germline CDR1 and CDR2 sequences are ENHRY and SYGVKD. V lost 5 bases to trimming and J lost 7 bases; unmatched junction nucleotides: 9. There are 15 residues in the CDR3. CDR3 sequence (DNA): TGTGCCATCAGTTTACCGGGACAGGGTAGTAATGAGCAGTTCTTC. Its translation is CAISLPGQGSNEQFF.

This clone was found once. The chain combines TRBV9 with TRBJ2-3, with 7 nucleotides matching TRBD2. The CDR3 has 14 amino acids. V lost 4 bases, J lost 4 bases, and 6 bases stayed unmatched. The germline V gene encodes CDR1 SGDLS and CDR2 YYNGEE. The CDR3 coding sequence is TGTGCCAGCAGCCCAAGCGGGACCTCAGATACGCAGTATTTT. As protein: CASSPSGTSDTQYF.

This chain joins TRBV9 and TRBJ1-1; 8 nucleotides line up with TRBD1. Germline lookup yields CDR1 SGDLS and CDR2 YYNGEE. The J segment lost 3 bases and the V segment lost 4 bases, leaving 8 bases of the junction unmatched. The CDR3 sequence is 15 residues long. CDR3 bases: TGTGCCAGCAGCCCATACAGGGGGGCGGACACTGAAGCTTTCTTT. This encodes CASSPYRGADTEAFF.

V usage is TRBV7-2 and J usage is TRBJ2-1; D unclear. Trimming stripped 5 bases from V and 4 bases from J, with 3 bases between. Germline values: CDR1 SGHTA, CDR2 FQGNSA. This CDR3 contains 11 residues. CDR3 sequence reads: CASSAYNEQFF. CDR3 nucleotide sequence: TGTGCCAGCAGCGCATACAATGAGCAGTTCTTC.

The CDR3 DNA sequence: TGTGCCAGCAGCTTGGAAGCGGGAGTATACAATGAGCAGTTCTTC. Its translation is CASSLEAGVYNEQFF. V and J are TRBV11-2 and TRBJ2-1; the match to TRBD2 covers 8 bases. CDR1 is SGHAT, CDR2 FQNNGV, per germline. With V trimmed by 3 bases and J by 4 bases, 5 bases remained unmatched. This CDR3 has 15 amino acids.

This clone was seen once. The chain carries TRBV7-2 and TRBJ1-4; D may be TRBD1 (6 bases). In germline, CDR1 is SGHTA, CDR2 FQGNSA. V lost 1 base and J lost 7, with 13 bases in between. The CDR3 has 15 residues. CDR3 residues: CASSLVGGQFEKLFF. The CDR3 bases are TGTGCCAGCAGCTTAGTAGGGGGGCAGTTTGAAAAACTGTTTTTT.

The chain carries TRBV21-1 and TRBJ1-5; the table's TRBD1 call for D was not verified on the DNA. TRBV21-1 is an annotated pseudogene. CDR3 length: 14 amino acids. CDR3 protein: CASRGQYVGMPQHF. DNA of the CDR3: TGTGCCAGCAGAGGACAGTACGTTGGGATGCCCCAGCATTTT.

This chain connects TRBV28 to TRBJ2-3; 10 positions match TRBD2. V trimming: 3 bases; J trimming: 3 bases; junction bases outside the gene matches: 9. The CDR3 is 17 amino acids. CDR1 and CDR2 from the germline V gene are MDHEN and SYDVKM. CDR3 in DNA: TGTGCCAGCAGTTTGAGCGGGAGGGCCTTTCGGACAGATACGCAGTATTTT. As protein: CASSLSGRAFRTDTQYF.

V gene TRBV14 combines with J gene TRBJ1-3; D gene ambiguous. CDR1 and CDR2 (germline): SGHDN, FVKESK. This CDR3 has 12 amino acids. V gave up 3 bases and J gave up 7 bases, with 7 bases separating them. The CDR3 bases are TGTGCCAGCAGCCAGATAGGGAACACCATATATTTT. This sequence encodes CASSQIGNTIYF.

V gene TRBV9 combines with J gene TRBJ2-2; TRBD2 is a possible D gene (5 bases). The V gene lost 4 bases and the J gene lost 4 bases, with 17 bases spanning the gap. The CDR3 extends over 16 amino acids. Germline-derived CDR1 and CDR2 are SGDLS and YYNGEE. Written as DNA, the CDR3 is TGTGCCAGCAGCCTCGCGGTGAGGGCCGGCACCGGGGAGCTGTTTTTT. Amino acid sequence: CASSLAVRAGTGELFF.

The chain employs TRBV6-5 and TRBJ2-3; 7 nucleotides match TRBD1. Germline V gene lookup returns CDR1 MNHEY and CDR2 SVGAGI. V was pared by 2 bases and J by 4 bases, with 3 bases of the junction left unmatched. This CDR3 has 14 residues. CDR3 residues: CASSYRDSADTQYF. The CDR3 DNA sequence: TGTGCCAGCAGTTACCGGGACAGCGCAGATACGCAGTATTTT.

The chain is built from TRBV5-1 and TRBJ1-5, with D possibly TRBD1 on 6 matching bases. The V gene lost 4 bases and the J gene lost 5 bases, with 13 bases spanning the gap. The CDR3 length is 14 residues. Germline V gene data show CDR1 as SGHRS and CDR2 as YFSETQ. The DNA of the CDR3 is TGCGCCAGCAGCCAACAGGGATTGGATCAGCCCCAGCATTTT. Protein sequence: CASSQQGLDQPQHF.